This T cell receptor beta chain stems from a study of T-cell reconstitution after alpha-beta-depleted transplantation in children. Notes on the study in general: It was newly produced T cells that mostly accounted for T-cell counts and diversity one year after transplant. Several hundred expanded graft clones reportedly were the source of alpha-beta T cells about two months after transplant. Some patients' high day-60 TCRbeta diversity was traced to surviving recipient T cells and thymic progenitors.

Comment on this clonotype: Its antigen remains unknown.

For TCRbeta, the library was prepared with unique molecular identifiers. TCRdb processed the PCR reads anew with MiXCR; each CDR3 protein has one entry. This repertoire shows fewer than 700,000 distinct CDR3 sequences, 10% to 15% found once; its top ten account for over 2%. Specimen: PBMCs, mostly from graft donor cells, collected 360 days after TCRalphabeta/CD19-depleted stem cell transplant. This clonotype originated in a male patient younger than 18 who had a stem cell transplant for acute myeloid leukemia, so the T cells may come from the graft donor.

CDR3 region: CASSSLGPESFSHEQFF. Here the CDR3 DNA reads TGTGCCAGCAGCTCTTTGGGTCCGGAGAGTTTTTCCCATGAGCAGTTCTTC. The rearrangement links TRBV7-3 to TRBJ2-1; unclear D gene. The CDR3 totals 17 residues. The germline V gene encodes CDR1 SGHTA and CDR2 FQGTGA. V was cut by 4 bases and J by 8 bases, with 24 bases left in between.